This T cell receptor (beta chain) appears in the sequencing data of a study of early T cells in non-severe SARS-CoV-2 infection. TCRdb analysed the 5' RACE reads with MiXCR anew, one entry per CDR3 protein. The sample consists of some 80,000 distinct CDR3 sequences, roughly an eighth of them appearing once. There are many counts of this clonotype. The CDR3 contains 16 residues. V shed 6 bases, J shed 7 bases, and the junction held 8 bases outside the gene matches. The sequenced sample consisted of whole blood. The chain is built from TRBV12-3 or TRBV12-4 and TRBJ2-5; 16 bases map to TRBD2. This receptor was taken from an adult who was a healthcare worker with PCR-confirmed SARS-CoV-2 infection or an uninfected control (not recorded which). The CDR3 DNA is TGTGCCAGCAGAAGGGGACTAGCGGGGGGGCAGGGGACCCAGTACTTC. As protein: CASRRGLAGGQGTQYF.